The TCR beta chain under discussion was sequenced for a study of blood T cell repertoires in COVID-19. Study at large: Spain, Italy and the United States supplied samples that represented acute and convalescent COVID-19. Sources were T cells, B-cell-depleted T cells, or PBMCs; the material itself was cDNA or gDNA.

Germline loops: CDR1 SGHRS, CDR2 YFSETQ. The CDR3 is made up of 14 amino acids. Losses at the gene ends were 4 bases for V and 4 bases for J; bases not matched to a gene: 5. Source study methods: Reference gene primer amplification gave nucleated cell count estimates. TCRdb's copy holds only in-frame clones and misses some; the assay was immunoSEQ multiplex PCR. V, J and clone size are taken as reported in that table, and D and trimming were inferred from the DNA itself. The sample comprises under 200,000 clones, just under 80% of which are singletons, and 6.5% rests with the top ten. What was sequenced was peripheral blood. This chain links TRBV5-1 with TRBJ1-1; 9 bases are shared with TRBD1. The TCR sequence derives from a man aged 65 to 85 with active or convalescent COVID-19. The CDR3: CASSPTGGGTEAFF. The DNA for the CDR3 is TGCGCCAGCAGCCCGACAGGGGGTGGCACTGAAGCTTTCTTT.